These T cell receptor beta chains were read from a single sample in a study of Graves' ophthalmopathy and Graves' hyperthyroidism. TCRdb re-derived calls from the multiplex PCR reads in MiXCR, one entry per CDR3 protein. Of 740,000 or so distinct CDR3 sequences listed, roughly 40% are singletons. Material for sequencing was peripheral blood. Receptors originate from an adult man with Graves' ophthalmopathy. Each CDR3 is given with its conserved first and last residue. The order of the fields is J gene, D gene, CDR3 length, V gene, clone size, CDR3 protein, CDR3 DNA. D genes are given only for firm matches. Size is stated for part of the rows, as once, few or many counts, or as a class when the clone is expanded.

J: TRBJ2-5; D: TRBD1; length: 14; V: TRBV29-1; size: -; CDR3: CSVDDRGTHETQYF; DNA: TGCAGCGTTGATGACAGGGGGACCCACGAGACCCAGTACTTC
J: TRBJ2-7; D: -; length: 14; V: TRBV7-6; size: -; CDR3: CASSSPGADYEQYF; DNA: TGTGCCAGCAGCTCCCCGGGGGCCGACTACGAGCAGTACTTC
J: TRBJ1-1; D: -; length: 14; V: TRBV4-1; size: -; CDR3: CASSLPQGSTEAFF; DNA: TGCGCCAGCAGCCTGCCTCAGGGGAGCACTGAAGCTTTCTTT
J: TRBJ2-7; D: -; length: 15; V: TRBV11-1; size: few; CDR3: CASSLWAGGSLEQYF; DNA: TGTGCCAGCAGCTTATGGGCAGGGGGGTCGCTCGAGCAGTACTTC
J: TRBJ1-3; D: TRBD1; length: 18; V: TRBV5-1; size: -; CDR3: CASSLDGQGFESGNTIYF; DNA: TGCGCCAGCAGCTTGGACGGACAGGGGTTCGAATCTGGAAACACCATATATTTT
J: TRBJ2-5; D: -; length: 14; V: TRBV6-5; size: -; CDR3: CASGTRGPLETQYF; DNA: TGTGCCAGCGGGACCCGGGGCCCCCTGGAGACCCAGTACTTC
J: TRBJ1-1; D: -; length: 15; V: TRBV7-9; size: many; CDR3: CASSLGRAGATEAFF; DNA: TGTGCCAGCAGCTTAGGTCGGGCCGGGGCCACTGAAGCTTTCTTT
J: TRBJ1-2; D: -; length: 15; V: TRBV20-1; size: few; CDR3: CSARDLGVKPYGYTF; DNA: TGCAGTGCTAGAGATCTCGGAGTAAAGCCTTATGGCTACACCTTC
J: TRBJ2-6; D: TRBD1; length: 16; V: TRBV29-1; size: many; CDR3: CSVIPTGAGGANVLTF; DNA: TGCAGCGTTATCCCGACAGGGGCAGGTGGGGCCAACGTCCTGACTTTC
J: TRBJ2-2; D: -; length: 13; V: TRBV6-1; size: few; CDR3: CASSYSFTGELFF; DNA: TGTGCCAGCAGTTACTCGTTCACCGGGGAGCTGTTTTTT
J: TRBJ2-5; D: -; length: 15; V: TRBV24-1; size: few; CDR3: CATSPGRVVAETQYF; DNA: TGTGCCACCAGTCCTGGACGAGTCGTGGCAGAGACCCAGTACTTC
J: TRBJ2-2; D: -; length: 18; V: TRBV7-9; size: -; CDR3: CASSLSAPEFFGTGELFF; DNA: TGTGCCAGCAGCTTATCTGCACCCGAGTTTTTCGGCACCGGGGAGCTGTTTTTT
J: TRBJ1-2; D: -; length: 15; V: TRBV19; size: many; CDR3: CASSDRAGNNYGYTF; DNA: TGTGCCAGTAGTGATCGTGCAGGGAACAACTATGGCTACACCTTC
J: TRBJ1-1; D: -; length: 15; V: TRBV10-3; size: few; CDR3: CAISAAAGLNTEAFF; DNA: TGTGCCATCAGTGCAGCCGCAGGGTTGAACACTGAAGCTTTCTTT
J: TRBJ1-6; D: -; length: 15; V: TRBV25-1; size: -; CDR3: CASSSYGGGNSPLHF; DNA: TGTGCCAGCAGTTCGTATGGGGGCGGAAATTCACCCCTCCACTTT
J: TRBJ1-2; D: -; length: 14; V: TRBV20-1; size: -; CDR3: CSASSQGFNYGYTF; DNA: TGCAGTGCTAGTAGCCAGGGATTCAACTATGGCTACACCTTC
J: TRBJ1-2; D: TRBD1; length: 15; V: TRBV7-2; size: many; CDR3: CASSPQTGVVYGYTF; DNA: TGTGCCAGCAGCCCCCAGACAGGGGTGGTCTATGGCTACACCTTC
J: TRBJ2-7; D: -; length: 13; V: TRBV7-9; size: -; CDR3: CATQRGSSYEQYF; DNA: TGTGCCACTCAGAGGGGGAGCTCCTACGAGCAGTACTTC
J: TRBJ1-5; D: -; length: 16; V: TRBV24-1; size: -; CDR3: CATSTLISRDSQPQHF; DNA: TGTGCCACCAGCACCCTCATATCCAGGGACTCTCAGCCCCAGCATTTT
J: TRBJ1-1; D: -; length: 12; V: TRBV20-1; size: -; CDR3: CSAAKRGAEAFF; DNA: TGCAGTGCTGCAAAAAGGGGCGCTGAAGCTTTCTTT
J: TRBJ1-2; D: -; length: 15; V: TRBV7-2; size: -; CDR3: CASSSRQVANYGYTF; DNA: TGTGCCAGCAGCTCTCGACAGGTGGCCAACTATGGCTACACCTTC
J: TRBJ2-7; D: TRBD1; length: 15; V: TRBV7-6; size: -; CDR3: CASSLVRAGGSEQYF; DNA: TGTGCCAGCAGCTTAGTAAGGGCAGGGGGAAGCGAGCAGTACTTC
J: TRBJ1-2; D: -; length: 13; V: TRBV5-5; size: -; CDR3: CASSHGGDYGYTF; DNA: TGTGCCAGCAGTCACGGCGGAGACTATGGCTACACCTTC
J: TRBJ2-7; D: TRBD1; length: 16; V: TRBV24-1; size: -; CDR3: CATSDPGTGGEDEQYF; DNA: TGTGCCACCAGTGACCCAGGGACAGGGGGAGAAGACGAGCAGTACTTC
J: TRBJ1-2; D: -; length: 15; V: TRBV7-9; size: -; CDR3: CASSPVETVLYGYTF; DNA: TGTGCCAGCAGCCCGGTCGAGACTGTTCTCTATGGCTACACCTTC
J: TRBJ1-5; D: -; length: 12; V: TRBV29-1; size: -; CDR3: CSVEKGRETQHF; DNA: TGCAGCGTTGAGAAGGGCCGGGAGACCCAGCATTTT
J: TRBJ1-2; D: -; length: 11; V: TRBV20-1; size: many; CDR3: CSARTFRGYTF; DNA: TGCAGTGCTAGGACCTTTCGAGGCTACACCTTC
J: TRBJ2-7; D: -; length: 13; V: TRBV11-2; size: few; CDR3: CASSQAGAGEQYF; DNA: TGCGCCAGCAGCCAAGCAGGGGCGGGCGAGCAGTACTTC
J: TRBJ1-1; D: -; length: 15; V: TRBV7-9; size: many; CDR3: CASSPSGFLLAEAFF; DNA: TGTGCCAGCAGCCCGTCAGGGTTCTTATTGGCTGAAGCTTTCTTT
J: TRBJ1-1; D: TRBD1; length: 14; V: TRBV10-3; size: -; CDR3: CASSWSSGGTEAFF; DNA: TGTGCCAGCAGTTGGTCTTCAGGGGGCACTGAAGCTTTCTTT